These 18 T cell receptor beta chains were sequenced from one sample in a study of T cell repertoires in cytomegalovirus infection. TCRdb reanalysed the reads using MiXCR and keeps one entry per CDR3 protein. Found here are roughly 170,000 distinct CDR3 sequences, less than 25% of them singletons; the top ten hold roughly 25%. The antigens of these receptors remain unknown. Material: CD8+ T cells from cultured PBMCs, obtained from culture after CMV antigen stimulation. The receptors were sampled from a human donor in good health (CMV status not recorded). Some clones in this sample may be carry-over from other donors' samples.

This clonotype was seen a handful of times. The V gene is TRBV6-2 or TRBV6-3, the J gene TRBJ1-2; D not certain. CDR3 length equals 12 residues. V gave up 8 bases and J gave up 4 bases, with 11 bases separating them. Per the germline V gene, CDR1 is MNHEY and CDR2 is SVGEGT. CDR3 region: CASDSGVYGYTF. CDR3 nucleotides: TGTGCCAGCGATTCCGGGGTCTATGGCTACACCTTC.

J is TRBJ1-5 and V is TRBV7-8; 10 bases are a match to TRBD1. The CDR3 totals 18 residues. V lost 1 base to trimming and J lost 0 bases; unmatched junction nucleotides: 6. Germline lookup yields CDR1 SGHVS and CDR2 FQNEAQ. The CDR3 region is CASSLVRTGGDSNQPQHF. In DNA, the CDR3 is TGTGCCAGCAGCTTAGTCAGGACAGGGGGTGATAGCAATCAGCCCCAGCATTTT.

This clonotype showed up many times. The chain couples TRBV11-2 to TRBJ2-1; 8 nucleotides line up with TRBD1. CDR1 and CDR2 from the germline V gene are SGHAT and FQNNGV. The J segment lost 3 bases and the V segment lost 4 bases, leaving 2 bases of the junction unmatched. This CDR3 spans 14 amino acids. The CDR3 here is CASSYRGNYNEQFF. CDR3 nucleotides: TGTGCCAGCAGCTACAGGGGGAACTACAATGAGCAGTTCTTC.

The rearrangement links TRBV6-2 or TRBV6-3 to TRBJ1-1, with 11 bases aligning to TRBD1. The CDR3 spans 14 residues. Germline-derived CDR1 and CDR2 are MNHEY and SVGEGT. After removal of 5 bases from V and 5 bases from J, the junction contained 4 bases not matched to a gene. CDR3 in DNA: TGTGCCAGCAGTGGACAGGGGGCAAGGACTGAAGCTTTCTTT. Encoded protein: CASSGQGARTEAFF.

This chain joins TRBV4-1 and TRBJ2-2; D gene unclear. This CDR3 is 15 amino acids long. Deletions cut 1 base from V and 0 bases from J, with 6 bases between. In germline, CDR1 is MGHRA, CDR2 YSYEKL. The CDR3 is CASSQVHSNTGELFF. DNA of the CDR3: TGCGCCAGCAGCCAAGTACACTCGAACACCGGGGAGCTGTTTTTT.

This clonotype was counted a few times. The J gene is TRBJ2-2, the V gene TRBV6-2 or TRBV6-3; 9 bases are shared with TRBD2. CDR3 length: 16 residues. Germline V CDR1 and CDR2: MNHEY, SVGEGT. Unmatched junction bases numbered 9, after V lost 7 bases and J lost 3 bases. CDR3 sequence reads: CASTLAGWEHTGELFF. For the CDR3, the DNA is TGTGCCAGCACCCTAGCGGGGTGGGAACACACCGGGGAGCTGTTTTTT.

CDR3 protein: CASSEAGPAYNEQFF. CDR3 bases: TGTGCCAGCAGTGAAGCGGGGCCAGCCTACAATGAGCAGTTCTTC. The chain employs TRBV6-1 and TRBJ2-1; D possibly corresponds to TRBD1 (5 bases). The V gene lost 0 bases and the J gene lost 2 bases, with 8 bases spanning the gap. This CDR3 comprises 15 residues. Germline values: CDR1 MNHNS, CDR2 SASEGT.

Only a few counts were recorded for this clonotype. The chain carries TRBV6-5 and TRBJ2-3; 12 positions agree with TRBD2. The V gene end was trimmed by 5 bases and the J gene end by 1 base; junction bases not matched to a gene: 1. The germline CDR1 and CDR2 sequences are MNHEY and SVGAGI. The CDR3 loop spans 15 amino acids. CDR3 nucleotides: TGTGCCAGCAGTAGGACTAGCGGGGGCACAGATACGCAGTATTTT. It codes for CASSRTSGGTDTQYF.

This clonotype was seen more than once but under ten times. This chain joins TRBV6-2 or TRBV6-3 and TRBJ1-5, with a possible D match to TRBD1 (5 bases). V was cut by 0 bases and J by 4 bases, with 16 bases left in between. The CDR3 length is 17 residues. Germline V gene sequence: CDR1 MNHEY, CDR2 SVGEGT. CDR3 protein: CASSYSTLAEGNQPQHF. DNA for the CDR3: TGTGCCAGCAGTTACTCGACTTTGGCAGAGGGGAATCAGCCCCAGCATTTT.

The rearrangement uses TRBV9 and TRBJ2-5; D remains unclear. The CDR3 is made up of 13 amino acids. The germline V and J ends were trimmed by 2 bases and 3 bases, with 8 bases remaining between them. Germline-derived CDR1 and CDR2 are SGDLS and YYNGEE. CDR3 protein: CASSVNSKETQYF. CDR3 DNA sequence: TGTGCCAGCAGCGTTAACAGCAAAGAGACCCAGTACTTC.

This clonotype came up a few times. V gene TRBV12-3 or TRBV12-4 combines with J gene TRBJ2-7; D is undetermined. V was cut by 2 bases and J by 6 bases, with 11 bases left in between. The CDR3 runs to 13 residues. CDR3 region: CASSLSSRVEQYF. CDR3 sequence (DNA): TGTGCCAGCAGTTTAAGTAGTAGGGTCGAGCAGTACTTC.

This chain uses TRBV12-3 or TRBV12-4 with TRBJ1-2, with TRBD1 as a possible D gene (6 bases). Between the trimmed V and J ends, which lost 7 bases and 1 base, there was a span of 16 bases. This CDR3 has 15 residues. DNA of the CDR3: TGTGCCAGCACCCCATCCGGACAGCTTAACTATGGCTACACCTTC. This translates into CASTPSGQLNYGYTF.

This clonotype has only a few counts. The V and J genes are TRBV6-5 and TRBJ1-2; 8 bases align to TRBD1. CDR1 and CDR2 (germline): MNHEY, SVGAGI. Trimming at V came to 5 bases and at J to 3 bases, leaving 5 bases not matched to a gene. The CDR3 is 14 amino acids. CDR3 residues: CASSPMTGDYGYTF. CDR3 in DNA: TGTGCCAGCAGTCCTATGACAGGGGACTATGGCTACACCTTC.

CDR3 DNA: TGTGCCTGGAGTATAACATCCCACAGGGAGCTGTTTTTT. This translates into CAWSITSHRELFF. This chain connects TRBV30 to TRBJ2-2; no clear D. The germline gives CDR1 GTSNPN, CDR2 SVGIG (reference sequence). The V end was cut by 2 bases, the J end by 9 bases, with 13 bases between. The CDR3 contains 13 residues.

As DNA, the CDR3 is TGTGCCAGTAGTGGCGGGGGTAGCAATGAGCAGTTCTTC. Translated, it gives CASSGGGSNEQFF. The genes are TRBV19 and TRBJ2-1, with 7 bases matching TRBD2. V lost 5 bases to trimming and J lost 6 bases; unmatched junction nucleotides: 4. CDR1 and CDR2 from the germline V gene are LNHDA and SQIVND (reference sequence). The CDR3 is made up of 13 amino acids. Full variable domain (remainder filled in from reference TRBV19 and TRBJ2-1): DGGITQSPKYLFRKEGQNVTLSCEQNLNHDAMYWYRQDPGQGLRLIYYSQIVNDFQKGDIAEGYSVSREKKESFPLTVTSAQKNPTAFYLCASSGGGSNEQFFGPGTRLTVL.

The genes are TRBV30 and TRBJ1-1, with 7 bases lining up with TRBD1. The CDR3 runs 11 residues. The V gene end was trimmed by 5 bases and the J gene end by 7 bases; junction bases not matched to a gene: 4. Germline CDR1 is GTSNPN and CDR2 is SVGIG (reference sequence). The CDR3 nucleotides read TGTGCCTGGTTCACAGGGGTTGAAGCTTTCTTT. It yields the protein CAWFTGVEAFF.

This clonotype has a handful of counts. The V call is TRBV6-1, the J call TRBJ2-1, with unresolved D. The V end lost 3 bases, the J end lost 8 bases, and 23 bases lay between the germline ends. Per the germline V gene, CDR1 is MNHNS and CDR2 is SASEGT. The CDR3 length is 17 residues. Here the CDR3 reads CASSDRPGPGFNDEQFF. In nucleotides, the CDR3 is TGTGCCAGCAGTGACCGGCCGGGTCCAGGATTCAACGATGAGCAGTTCTTC.

This clonotype was seen a handful of times. The chain joins TRBV7-2 to TRBJ2-7; D gene ambiguous. The CDR3 covers 13 residues. Germline loops: CDR1 SGHTA, CDR2 FQGNSA. Trimming cost V 1 base and J 1 base, with 5 bases left between them. The CDR3 DNA follows: TGTGCCAGCAGCTTAGTTAGATCCTACGAGCAGTACTTC. Translated, it gives CASSLVRSYEQYF.